A single sample is the source of the 30 T cell receptor beta chains below, sequenced in a study of CD8 T cells in Susac syndrome (dated by TCRdb to about 2019). Library creation used the immunoSEQ multiplex PCR assay. RNA was extracted with the RNeasy kit and roughly 0.45 to 1 ug was reverse transcribed using random hexamers. Using fastp at Q25 and MiXCR, TCRdb reprocessed the public reads and kept productive beta chains. Here each entry gathers all rows of one CDR3 protein and keeps the most common genes and DNA. Within this sample are 200,000 to 300,000 distinct CDR3 sequences, with approximately 92% of them counted one time only. Roughly 0.072% of the sample lies in the top ten. The sample comprised CD4+ T cells from PBMCs. All receptors derive from a human donor with multiple sclerosis.

V usage is TRBV29-1 and J usage is TRBJ1-1, with D maybe TRBD1 (5 bases). Germline V gene lookup returns CDR1 SQVTM and CDR2 ANQGSEA. The CDR3 runs 13 residues. Trimming stripped 3 bases from V and 2 bases from J, with 10 bases between. The CDR3 protein is CSVEVGGNTEAFF. The CDR3 DNA follows: TGCAGCGTTGAGGTCGGGGGAAACACTGAAGCTTTCTTT.

V is TRBV19 and J is TRBJ1-5; D not certain. CDR1 is LNHDA and CDR2 is SQIVND in the germline V gene (reference sequence). The CDR3 has 12 residues. With 9 bases removed from V and 4 bases from J, the gap between germline ends came to 10 bases. DNA for the CDR3: TGTGCCAGCGGTCCCGGGAATCAGCCCCAGCATTTT. Translating it yields CASGPGNQPQHF.

This chain links TRBV29-1 with TRBJ2-6; a weak D match, TRBD1 (5 bases). The CDR3 runs 15 residues. The V end lost 6 bases, the J end lost 4 bases, and 16 bases lay between the germline ends. In germline, CDR1 is SQVTM, CDR2 ANQGSEA. CDR3 coding DNA: TGCAGCGTAGCATCAGGGTCTCGCGGGGCCAACGTCCTGACTTTC. Amino acids: CSVASGSRGANVLTF.

The chain has TRBV4-2 and TRBJ1-6; D perhaps matches TRBD1 (5 bases). In germline, CDR1 is LGHNA, CDR2 YNFKEQ. Between the trimmed V and J ends, which lost 0 bases and 7 bases, there was a span of 13 bases. This CDR3 contains 16 residues. CDR3 sequence reads: CASSQDPGGPNSPLHF. The CDR3, as DNA: TGTGCCAGCAGCCAAGATCCGGGGGGACCAAATTCACCCCTCCACTTT.

The CDR3 nucleotides read TGCGCCAGCAGCCCGGCCCGTACTAGCGGGGGGTTCCGAACGGGGTACAATGAGCAGTTCTTC. It is translated as CASSPARTSGGFRTGYNEQFF. J is TRBJ2-1 and V is TRBV5-1; 12 nucleotides line up with TRBD2. CDR1 and CDR2 (germline): SGHRS, YFSETQ. This CDR3 has 21 amino acids. Trimming removed 4 bases from V and 4 bases from J; junction bases left unmatched: 21.

The chain carries TRBV12-3 or TRBV12-4 and TRBJ2-1, with 8 bases aligning to TRBD2. CDR3 length equals 13 residues. V dropped 6 bases and J dropped 6; count of bases not matched to a gene: 4. The DNA of the CDR3 is TGTGCCAGCAGGAGCGGGGGTCCCAATGAGCAGTTCTTC. Protein sequence: CASRSGGPNEQFF.

J is TRBJ1-5 and V is TRBV20-1, with D maybe TRBD1 (5 bases). Germline assignment: CDR1 DFQATT and CDR2 SNEGSKA (reference sequence). Trimming left V 0 bases short and J 3 bases short, with 12 bases between. The CDR3 covers 15 residues. The CDR3 DNA reads TGCAGTGCTAGAGACACGCAGGGACCCAATCAGCCCCAGCATTTT. The encoded protein is CSARDTQGPNQPQHF.

The V and J genes are TRBV19 and TRBJ2-5; D remains ambiguous. V dropped 3 bases and J dropped 2 bases, with 7 bases sitting between them. Germline CDR1 reads LNHDA; CDR2 reads SQIVND (reference sequence). The CDR3 covers 13 residues. The CDR3 sequence: CASSISVQETQYF. The CDR3 nucleotides are TGTGCCAGTAGTATTTCAGTTCAAGAGACCCAGTACTTC.

The V gene is TRBV18, the J gene TRBJ2-7, with a possible D match to TRBD1 (6 bases). Trimming took 0 bases from V and 3 from J, leaving 18 bases between them. From germline, CDR1 is KGHSH and CDR2 LQKENI. This CDR3 spans 17 amino acids. For the CDR3, the DNA is TGTGCCAGCTCACCACCGGGGGCCCGATTGGGGAACTACGAGCAGTACGTC. Translation: CASSPPGARLGNYEQYV.

The chain links TRBV27 to TRBJ2-2, with 7 bases that match TRBD1. The V gene end was trimmed by 6 bases and the J gene end by 4 bases; junction bases not matched to a gene: 14. This CDR3 is 17 amino acids long. Germline V lookup: CDR1 MNHEY, CDR2 SMNVEV (reference sequence). The CDR3 protein is CASSRSDRASRTGELFF. The CDR3 DNA reads TGTGCCAGCAGCCGCTCCGACAGGGCTAGCCGCACCGGGGAGCTGTTTTTT.

The V gene is TRBV6-5, the J gene TRBJ1-6; TRBD1 might be the D (6 bases). The CDR3 is made up of 14 amino acids. Trimming left V 6 bases short and J 8 bases short, with 14 bases between. The V gene's germline CDR1 is MNHEY and CDR2 SVGAGI. The DNA for the CDR3 is TGTGCCAGCAGGGAACAGGGTGACTATTCACCCCTCCACTTT. Its protein is CASREQGDYSPLHF.

V and J are TRBV6-6 and TRBJ2-7; a weak D match, TRBD2 (6 bases). The germline V gene has CDR1 MNHNY and CDR2 SVGAGI (reference sequence). With 6 bases removed from V and 3 bases from J, the gap between germline ends came to 12 bases. This CDR3 contains 13 residues. CDR3 nucleotide sequence: TGTGCCAGCAGCTTGCGGGGCAACTACGAGCAGTACTTC. This codes for CASSLRGNYEQYF.

CDR3 DNA: TGTGCCAGCAGCCACGACTACAATGAGCAGTTCTTC. Translating gives CASSHDYNEQFF. The genes are TRBV2 and TRBJ2-1; the D is unclear. CDR1 SNHLY and CDR2 FYNNEI come from the germline V gene. V was clipped by 6 bases and J by 3 bases, with 6 bases between them. There are 12 residues in the CDR3. Based on the CDR3 plus reference TRBV2 and TRBJ2-1, the full variable domain is EPEVTQTPSHQVTQMGQEVILRCVPISNHLYFYWYRQILGQKVEFLVSFYNNEISEKSEIFDDQFSVERPDGSNFTLKIRSTKLEDSAMYFCASSHDYNEQFFGPGTRLTVL.

The CDR3 sequence: CASRQPTGANTGELFF. CDR3 nucleotides: TGTGCCAGCAGACAGCCGACCGGGGCGAACACCGGGGAGCTGTTTTTT. The chain is built from TRBV28 and TRBJ2-2, with a tentative D call TRBD2 (5 bases). Trimming took off 6 bases at V and 0 bases at J, with 14 bases between the two ends. The germline CDR1 and CDR2 sequences are MDHEN and SYDVKM. There are 16 residues in the CDR3.

V is TRBV14 and J is TRBJ1-1; D is unclear. The CDR3 contains 17 residues. Per germline, CDR1 SGHDN and CDR2 FVKESK. V was clipped by 3 bases and J by 4 bases, with 21 bases between them. The CDR3 nucleotides are TGTGCCAGCAGCCACCCTCTAACCGGCCCCCGGAGCACTGAAGCTTTCTTT. Residues: CASSHPLTGPRSTEAFF.

The chain is built from TRBV3-1 and TRBJ1-1, with no clear D. Germline CDR1 and CDR2: LGHDT and YNNKEL (reference sequence). V lost 0 bases and J lost 7, with 6 bases in between. The CDR3 is 12 residues long. The CDR3 sequence: CASSQDFSEAFF. CDR3 in DNA: TGTGCCAGCAGCCAAGATTTCAGTGAAGCTTTCTTT. Looking up the rest from reference TRBV3-1 and TRBJ1-1 gives the full variable domain: DTAVSQTPKYLVTQMGNDKSIKCEQNLGHDTMYWYKQDSKKFLKIMFSYNNKELIINETVPNRFSPKSPDKAHLNLHINSLELGDSAVYFCASSQDFSEAFFGQGTRLTVV.

The J gene is TRBJ1-6, the V gene TRBV6-1, with D perhaps matching TRBD1 (5 bases). Germline CDR1 MNHNS, CDR2 SASEGT. The CDR3 loop spans 15 amino acids. The V and J ends lost 4 bases and 7 bases respectively, with 14 bases between them. CDR3 coding DNA: TGTGCCAGCAGTGCGGGGAGTGAGGGGAATTCACCCCTCCACTTT. Amino acids: CASSAGSEGNSPLHF.

The rearrangement uses TRBV5-1 and TRBJ2-7, with 13 bases that match TRBD2. CDR3 length: 14 residues. V lost 4 bases, J lost 6 bases, and 4 bases stayed unmatched. In germline, CDR1 is SGHRS, CDR2 YFSETQ. The CDR3 region is CASSPGLAGVEQYV. CDR3 coding DNA: TGCGCCAGCAGCCCTGGACTAGCGGGAGTCGAGCAGTACGTC.

This chain uses TRBV20-1 with TRBJ2-3, with TRBD2 identical over 10 bases. V shed 3 bases, J shed 0 bases, and the junction held 9 bases outside the gene matches. Germline loops: CDR1 DFQATT, CDR2 SNEGSKA (reference sequence). The CDR3 runs to 17 residues. The CDR3 nucleotides are TGCAGTGCTAGCGAGGCTAGCGGGAGTGTTAGCACAGATACGCAGTATTTT. Amino acids: CSASEASGSVSTDTQYF.

The J gene is TRBJ1-6, the V gene TRBV27; D not certain. The CDR3 is 13 residues long. Trimming cost V 6 bases and J 8 bases, with 11 bases left between them. Germline CDR1 and CDR2: MNHEY and SMNVEV (reference sequence). The CDR3 coding sequence is TGTGCCAGCAGCTTAAGGGAGGATTCACCCCTCCACTTT. The encoded protein is CASSLREDSPLHF.

The V gene is TRBV20-1, the J gene TRBJ1-5; 9 bases line up with TRBD1. CDR1 is DFQATT, CDR2 SNEGSKA, per germline (reference sequence). V trimming: 3 bases; J trimming: 6 bases; junction bases outside the gene matches: 6. The CDR3 is made up of 14 amino acids. This chain's CDR3 is CSASSTGGGQPQHF. The CDR3 DNA follows: TGCAGTGCTAGTAGTACAGGGGGCGGTCAGCCCCAGCATTTT.

The V and J genes are TRBV11-2 and TRBJ1-1; D uncertain. The germline V gene encodes CDR1 SGHAT and CDR2 FQNNGV. The V gene lost 1 base and the J gene lost 0 bases, with 6 bases spanning the gap. The CDR3 is made up of 14 amino acids. CDR3 sequence reads: CASSLVVLNTEAFF. DNA for the CDR3: TGTGCCAGCAGCTTAGTCGTCCTGAACACTGAAGCTTTCTTT. The variable domain in full, with the rest retrieved from reference TRBV11-2 and TRBJ1-1, is EAGVAQSPRYKIIEKRQSVAFWCNPISGHATLYWYQQILGQGPKLLIQFQNNGVVDDSQLPKDRFSAERLKGVDSTLKIQPAKLEDSAVYLCASSLVVLNTEAFFGQGTRLTVV.

This clonotype was seen just once. This chain joins TRBV15 and TRBJ2-5; no definite D call. In germline, CDR1 is LNHNV, CDR2 YYDKDF (reference sequence). The CDR3 extends over 15 amino acids. Trimming cost V 0 bases and J 5 bases, with 13 bases left between them. The CDR3 spells CATSRDLVGKETQYF. DNA for the CDR3: TGTGCCACCAGCAGAGATCTGGTAGGGAAGGAGACCCAGTACTTC.

This chain joins TRBV2 and TRBJ1-1; 9 positions agree with TRBD1. Germline-derived CDR1 and CDR2 are SNHLY and FYNNEI. J was trimmed by 4 bases and V by 7 bases; bases with no gene match: 10. CDR3 size: 15 residues. The CDR3 loop reads CASNRDRVSSTEAFF. DNA of the CDR3: TGTGCCAGCAACCGGGACAGGGTTTCTAGCACTGAAGCTTTCTTT.

The CDR3 is CASSSGGARSNQPQHF. The CDR3 nucleotides are TGTGCCAGCAGTTCAGGGGGGGCGAGGAGCAATCAGCCCCAGCATTTT. The chain recombines TRBV27 with TRBJ1-5; TRBD1 agrees at 7 bases. The V gene's germline CDR1 is MNHEY and CDR2 SMNVEV (reference sequence). V was pared by 4 bases and J by 1 base, with 7 bases of the junction left unmatched. This CDR3 is built from 16 residues.

V is TRBV18 and J is TRBJ1-1; D is uncertain. With 3 bases removed from V and 2 bases from J, the gap between germline ends came to 10 bases. This CDR3 is built from 14 residues. The V gene's germline CDR1 is KGHSH and CDR2 LQKENI. The CDR3 DNA is TGTGCCAGCTCACCGAGGGAGGTCAACACTGAAGCTTTCTTT. This gives the protein CASSPREVNTEAFF.

The chain carries TRBV5-1 and TRBJ2-1, with D perhaps assigned TRBD1 or TRBD2 (6 bases each). The V and J ends lost 3 bases and 8 bases respectively, with 9 bases between them. Germline loops: CDR1 SGHRS, CDR2 YFSETQ. The CDR3 loop spans 12 amino acids. The CDR3 is CASSWGAYEQFF. Written as DNA, the CDR3 is TGCGCCAGCAGCTGGGGGGCCTATGAGCAGTTCTTC.

The chain couples TRBV2 to TRBJ1-1; no clear D gene. The V gene lost 4 bases and the J gene lost 3 bases, with 9 bases spanning the gap. Germline V CDR1 and CDR2: SNHLY, FYNNEI. The CDR3 loop spans 13 amino acids. CDR3 in amino acids: CASSGESDTEAFF. The DNA for the CDR3 is TGTGCCAGCAGTGGAGAAAGTGACACTGAAGCTTTCTTT.

The chain combines TRBV6-5 with TRBJ1-2; TRBD1 matches 10 bases. This CDR3 region has 13 residues. Looked up from germline, CDR1 is MNHEY and CDR2 is SVGAGI. The J segment lost 3 bases and the V segment lost 9 bases, leaving 4 bases of the junction unmatched. The CDR3, as DNA: TGTGCCAGTGGACAGGGGGGTGACTATGGCTACACCTTC. Protein product: CASGQGGDYGYTF.

The DNA of the CDR3 is TGTGCCAGCAGTGACCGGGGGCGCGAGCAGTACGTC. It is translated as CASSDRGREQYV. This chain links TRBV6-1 with TRBJ2-7; D possibly uses TRBD1 or TRBD2 (6 bases each). The CDR3 length is 12 residues. V lost 3 bases and J lost 6, with 9 bases in between. Germline lookup yields CDR1 MNHNS and CDR2 SASEGT.